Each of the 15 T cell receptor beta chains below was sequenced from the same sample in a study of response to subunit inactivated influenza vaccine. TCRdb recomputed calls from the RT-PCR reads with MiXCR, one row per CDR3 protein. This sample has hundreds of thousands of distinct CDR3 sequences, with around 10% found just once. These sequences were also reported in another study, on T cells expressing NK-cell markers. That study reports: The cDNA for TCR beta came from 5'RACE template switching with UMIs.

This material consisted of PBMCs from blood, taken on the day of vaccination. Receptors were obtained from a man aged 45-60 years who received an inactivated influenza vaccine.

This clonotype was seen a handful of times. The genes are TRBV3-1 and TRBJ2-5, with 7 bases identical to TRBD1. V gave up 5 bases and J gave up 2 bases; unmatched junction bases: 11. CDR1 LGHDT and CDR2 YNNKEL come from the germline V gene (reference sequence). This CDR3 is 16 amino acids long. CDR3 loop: CASSISTGSSQETQYF. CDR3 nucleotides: TGTGCCAGCAGCATCTCGACAGGGTCCTCACAAGAGACCCAGTACTTC.

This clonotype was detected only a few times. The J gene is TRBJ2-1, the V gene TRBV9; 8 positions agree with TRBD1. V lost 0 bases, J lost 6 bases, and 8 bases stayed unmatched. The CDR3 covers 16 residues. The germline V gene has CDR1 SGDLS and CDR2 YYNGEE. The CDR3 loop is CASSVGQGALSNEQFF. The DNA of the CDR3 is TGTGCCAGCAGCGTAGGTCAGGGGGCGTTATCCAATGAGCAGTTCTTC.

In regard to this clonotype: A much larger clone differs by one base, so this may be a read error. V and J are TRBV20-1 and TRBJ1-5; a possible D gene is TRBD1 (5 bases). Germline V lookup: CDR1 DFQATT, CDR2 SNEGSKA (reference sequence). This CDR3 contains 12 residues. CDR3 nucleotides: TGCACTGCTATGGGAGGGACTAAGCCCCAGCATTTT. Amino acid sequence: CTAMGGTKPQHF.

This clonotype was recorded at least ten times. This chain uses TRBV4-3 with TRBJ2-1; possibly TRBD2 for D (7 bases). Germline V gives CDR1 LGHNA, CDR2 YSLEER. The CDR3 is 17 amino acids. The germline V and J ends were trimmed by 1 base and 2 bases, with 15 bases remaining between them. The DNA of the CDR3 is TGCGCCAGCAGCCAAGCGGGGGGCAGGCGCCCCTACAATGAGCAGTTCTTC. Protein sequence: CASSQAGGRRPYNEQFF.

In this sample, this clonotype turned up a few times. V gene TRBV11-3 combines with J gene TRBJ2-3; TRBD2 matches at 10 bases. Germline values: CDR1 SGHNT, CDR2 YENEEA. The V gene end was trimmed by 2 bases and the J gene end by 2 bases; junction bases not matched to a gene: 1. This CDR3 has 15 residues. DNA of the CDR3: TGTGCCAGCAGCTTAACTAGCGGGATCACAGATACGCAGTATTTT. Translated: CASSLTSGITDTQYF.

The CDR3 loop is CASSYGPNTGELFF. The CDR3 DNA is TGTGCCAGCAGCTACGGACCGAACACCGGGGAGCTGTTTTTT. The rearrangement uses TRBV7-2 and TRBJ2-2; no reliable D call. This CDR3 has 14 residues. The germline CDR1 and CDR2 sequences are SGHTA and FQGNSA. The V end was cut by 4 bases, the J end by 0 bases, with 6 bases between. The whole variable domain, remainder taken from reference TRBV7-2 and TRBJ2-2, is GAGVSQSPSNKVTEKGKDVELRCDPISGHTALYWYRQSLGQGLEFLIYFQGNSAPDKSGLPSDRFSAERTGGSVSTLTIQRTQQEDSAVYLCASSYGPNTGELFFGEGSRLTVL.

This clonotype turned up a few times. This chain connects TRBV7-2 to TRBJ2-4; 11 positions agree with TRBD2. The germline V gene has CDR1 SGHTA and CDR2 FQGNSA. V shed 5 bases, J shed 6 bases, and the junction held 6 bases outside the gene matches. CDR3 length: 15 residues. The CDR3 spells CASSRRTSGLNIQYF. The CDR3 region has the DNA TGTGCCAGCAGCCGGAGGACTAGCGGGTTAAACATTCAGTACTTC.

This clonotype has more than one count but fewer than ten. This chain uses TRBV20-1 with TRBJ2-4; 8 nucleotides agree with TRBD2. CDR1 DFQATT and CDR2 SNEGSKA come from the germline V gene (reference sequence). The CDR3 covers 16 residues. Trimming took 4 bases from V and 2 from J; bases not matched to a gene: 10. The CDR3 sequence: CSAISGGPPPKNIQYF. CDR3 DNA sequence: TGCAGTGCTATATCGGGGGGGCCCCCCCCCAAAAACATTCAGTACTTC.

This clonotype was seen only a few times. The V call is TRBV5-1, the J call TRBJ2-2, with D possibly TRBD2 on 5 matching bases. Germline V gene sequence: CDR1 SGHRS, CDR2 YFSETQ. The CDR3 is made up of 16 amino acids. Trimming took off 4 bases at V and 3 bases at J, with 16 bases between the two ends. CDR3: CASSRMSDLHTGELFF. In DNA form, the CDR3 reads TGCGCCAGCAGCCGGATGTCGGACTTGCACACCGGGGAGCTGTTTTTT.

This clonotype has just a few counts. In DNA form, the CDR3 reads TGTGCCACCAGCAGTTATGGCGGGAGGGCCGGGAATGAGCAGTTCTTC. This gives the protein CATSSYGGRAGNEQFF. The chain couples TRBV15 to TRBJ2-1; the match to TRBD2 covers 9 bases. The CDR3 contains 16 residues. Germline V gene lookup returns CDR1 LNHNV and CDR2 YYDKDF (reference sequence). Trimming at V came to 3 bases and at J to 7 bases, leaving 10 bases not matched to a gene.

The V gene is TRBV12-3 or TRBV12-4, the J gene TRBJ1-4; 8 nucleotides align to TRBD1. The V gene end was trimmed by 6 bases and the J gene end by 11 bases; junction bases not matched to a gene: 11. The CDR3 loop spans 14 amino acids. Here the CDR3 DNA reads TGTGCCAGCAGCGTGGGACAGGAGAGGGGTAAACTGTTTTTT. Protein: CASSVGQERGKLFF.

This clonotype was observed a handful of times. The CDR3 region has the DNA TGTGCCAGCAGTTTATACTATCGGCAAGAGACCCAGTACTTC. This gives the protein CASSLYYRQETQYF. The chain links TRBV27 to TRBJ2-5; no clear D. Germline V lookup: CDR1 MNHEY, CDR2 SMNVEV (reference sequence). V lost 1 base to trimming and J lost 2 bases, with 8 bases between them. The CDR3 loop spans 14 amino acids.

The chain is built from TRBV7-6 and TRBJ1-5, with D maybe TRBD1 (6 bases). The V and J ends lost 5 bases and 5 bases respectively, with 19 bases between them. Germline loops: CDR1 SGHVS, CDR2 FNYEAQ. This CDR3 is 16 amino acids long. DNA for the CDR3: TGTGCCAGCAGCCCGACAGGAACCTGGGAAGATCAGCCCCAGCATTTT. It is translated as CASSPTGTWEDQPQHF.

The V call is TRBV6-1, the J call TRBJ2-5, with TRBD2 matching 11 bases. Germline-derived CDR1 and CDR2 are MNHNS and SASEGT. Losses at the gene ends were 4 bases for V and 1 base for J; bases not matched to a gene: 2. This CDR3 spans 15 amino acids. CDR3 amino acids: CASSAGTSGQETQYF. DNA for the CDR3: TGTGCCAGCAGTGCCGGGACTAGCGGCCAAGAGACCCAGTACTTC.

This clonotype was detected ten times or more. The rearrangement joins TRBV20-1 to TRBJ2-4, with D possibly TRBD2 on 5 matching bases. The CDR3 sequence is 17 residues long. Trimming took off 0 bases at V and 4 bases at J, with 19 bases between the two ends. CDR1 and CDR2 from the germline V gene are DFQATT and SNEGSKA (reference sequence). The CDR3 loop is CSARDTKEDQWKNIQYF. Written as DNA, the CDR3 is TGCAGTGCTAGAGATACGAAGGAGGACCAATGGAAAAACATTCAGTACTTC.